This entry concerns a single TCR beta chain. Data came from immunoSEQ multiplex PCR; TCRdb stores just in-frame clones and leaves some out. Found here are 300,000 to 400,000 clones, about 87% of them singletons; the top ten hold roughly 6%. The CDR3 sequence is 16 residues long. V was pared by 0 bases and J by 5 bases, with 8 bases of the junction left unmatched. Germline CDR1 and CDR2: LGHDT and YNNKEL (reference sequence). This sample was taken from a study of blood T cell repertoires in COVID-19. This TCR came from a woman aged 50 to 60 with COVID-19, enrolled during active disease. The specimen was peripheral blood. The chain uses TRBV3-1 (or the pseudogene TRBV3-2) and TRBJ2-5; 8 bases match TRBD1. The CDR3 reads CASSQDRGQGLETQYF. In DNA form, the CDR3 reads TGTGCCAGCAGCCAAGATCGAGGACAGGGTCTGGAGACCCAGTACTTC.